This TCR beta chain stems from a study of blood T cell repertoires in COVID-19. The data were produced by immunoSEQ multiplex PCR, yet TCRdb's version contains in-frame clones alone and is incomplete. The data hold fewer than 350,000 clones, with around 90% observed a single time. Participant ages covered roughly 18 to 89 years across 24 US areas. The ends were cut back, 7 bases at V and 4 bases at J, with 13 bases in the middle. The CDR3 has 13 amino acids. Germline CDR1 MGHRA, CDR2 YSYEKL. This clonotype originated in a woman aged 30 to 39 with acute COVID-19. Specimen: PBMCs or T cells enriched from blood (not recorded which). The chain employs TRBV4-1 and TRBJ1-1, with D possibly being TRBD1 (5 bases). For the CDR3, the DNA is TGCGCCAGCATTGGGGGGGTAGGCACTGAAGCTTTCTTT. It specifies CASIGGVGTEAFF.